The 28 T cell receptor beta chains in this list originate from one sample, sequenced in a study of post-analysis software for immune sequencing data. Study-level points and caveats: When patients were compared with controls, roughly five TRBV segments were more frequent, TRBV5-6, TRBV5-1 and TRBV20-1 among them.

Antigens for these TCRs are unknown. TCR beta libraries were prepared from cDNA with unique molecular identifiers. TCRdb reanalysed the PCR reads using MiXCR and keeps one entry per CDR3 protein. The table records about 540,000 distinct CDR3 sequences, roughly 34% of them present only once. What was sequenced was blood. The receptors stem from a girl between 2 and 17 years old with multiple sclerosis.

The genes are TRBV12-3 or TRBV12-4 and TRBJ2-3, with TRBD2 identical over 12 bases. V was pared by 4 bases and J by 3 bases, with 5 bases of the junction left unmatched. The CDR3 sequence is 16 residues long. The CDR3 sequence: CASSSLAGGITDTQYF. CDR3 bases: TGTGCCAGCAGTTCACTAGCGGGGGGCATTACAGATACGCAGTATTTT.

The V gene is TRBV7-2, the J gene TRBJ2-1, with TRBD2 as a possible D gene (7 bases). The CDR3 covers 13 residues. CDR1 is SGHTA and CDR2 is FQGNSA in the germline V gene. The V and J ends lost 3 bases and 14 bases respectively, with 17 bases between them. CDR3 in amino acids: CASSFTSGGREFF. The DNA of the CDR3 is TGTGCCAGCAGCTTTACATCCGGGGGGCGTGAGTTCTTC.

The V and J genes are TRBV2 and TRBJ2-5; D perhaps matches TRBD2 (6 bases). V gave up 3 bases and J gave up 4 bases, with 15 bases separating them. Germline-derived CDR1 and CDR2 are SNHLY and FYNNEI. CDR3 length equals 15 residues. The CDR3 nucleotides are TGTGCCAGCAGTGACGGGCGGGGTCGGGGAGAGACCCAGTACTTC. Encoded protein: CASSDGRGRGETQYF. Full variable domain (missing parts from reference TRBV2 and TRBJ2-5): EPEVTQTPSHQVTQMGQEVILRCVPISNHLYFYWYRQILGQKVEFLVSFYNNEISEKSEIFDDQFSVERPDGSNFTLKIRSTKLEDSAMYFCASSDGRGRGETQYFGPGTRLLVL.

This clonotype was picked up a small number of times. The chain couples TRBV29-1 to TRBJ1-2, with D unresolved. Germline CDR1 and CDR2: SQVTM and ANQGSEA. Trimming removed 0 bases from V and 2 bases from J, with 4 bases in between. CDR3 length: 12 residues. The CDR3: CSVEDDNYGYTF. The CDR3, as DNA: TGCAGCGTTGAAGATGACAACTATGGCTACACCTTC.

The chain joins TRBV3-1 to TRBJ1-2, with 7 bases aligning to TRBD1. The trim removed 1 base at V and 6 bases at J, leaving 8 bases unmatched. From germline, CDR1 is LGHDT and CDR2 YNNKEL (reference sequence). The CDR3 sequence is 15 residues long. In nucleotides, the CDR3 is TGTGCCAGCAGCCAAGTTCAGGGGGGGGGAGATGGCTACACCTTC. Translating gives CASSQVQGGGDGYTF.

This clonotype has just a few counts. CDR3: CASSSGTGQPYEQYF. The CDR3 DNA sequence: TGTGCCAGCAGCTCCGGGACAGGGCAACCCTACGAGCAGTACTTC. The genes are TRBV7-8 and TRBJ2-7, with 9 bases fitting TRBD1. CDR3 size: 15 residues. Germline-derived CDR1 and CDR2 are SGHVS and FQNEAQ. The ends lost 4 bases at V and 2 bases at J; junction bases unmatched: 6.

The sample holds a few counts of this clonotype. The rearrangement links TRBV12-3 or TRBV12-4 to TRBJ1-1, with D possibly being TRBD1 (5 bases). V was trimmed by 6 bases and J by 4 bases, leaving 12 bases between them. The CDR3 has 13 amino acids. CDR3 amino acids: CASSPWGGTEAFF. In DNA, the CDR3 is TGTGCCAGCAGCCCCTGGGGGGGCACTGAAGCTTTCTTT.

The chain links TRBV10-3 to TRBJ2-3; 12 bases line up with TRBD2. The germline V gene has CDR1 ENHRY and CDR2 SYGVKD. The CDR3 totals 19 residues. The trim removed 10 bases at V and 3 bases at J, leaving 20 bases unmatched. CDR3 bases: TGTGCCACCAACTCGGCGGCGGCTAGCGGGGGGGCGTCGACAGATACGCAGTATTTT. Translation gives CATNSAAASGGASTDTQYF.

Comment on this clonotype: A read error may be the cause here, since a much bigger clone is one base away. This chain joins TRBV29-1 and TRBJ2-5; possibly TRBD1 for D (6 bases). Germline V gene sequence: CDR1 SQVTM, CDR2 ANQGSEA. The CDR3 sequence is 10 residues long. Trimming removed 7 bases from V and 11 bases from J, with 14 bases in between. The CDR3 is CSARDNEQYF. As DNA, the CDR3 is TGCAGCGCCCGGGACAATGAGCAGTACTTC.

The chain is built from TRBV29-1 and TRBJ1-1; unclear D gene. There are 14 residues in the CDR3. The germline V gene has CDR1 SQVTM and CDR2 ANQGSEA. The V and J ends lost 4 bases and 3 bases respectively, with 15 bases between them. The CDR3 DNA reads TGCAGCGTTGGTTTGCTAATTGGGGACACTGAAGCTTTCTTT. Translating gives CSVGLLIGDTEAFF.

The chain recombines TRBV20-1 with TRBJ2-3, with 7 bases matching TRBD1. Trimming cost V 4 bases and J 3 bases; bases outside gene matches: 10. The CDR3 covers 15 residues. Germline V gene lookup returns CDR1 DFQATT and CDR2 SNEGSKA (reference sequence). The CDR3 sequence: CSATPGGRGTDTQYF. CDR3 nucleotides: TGCAGTGCTACACCAGGGGGAAGAGGAACAGATACGCAGTATTTT.

This clonotype occurred a few times. The chain is built from TRBV15 and TRBJ2-3; D gene ambiguous. There are 12 residues in the CDR3. Trimming cost V 6 bases and J 2 bases, with 6 bases left between them. Germline CDR1 is LNHNV and CDR2 is YYDKDF (reference sequence). CDR3 nucleotide sequence: TGTGCCACCAGACTCGACACAGATACGCAGTATTTT. Amino acids: CATRLDTDTQYF.

This clonotype was seen more than once but under ten times. This chain links TRBV18 with TRBJ2-3; 9 positions match TRBD1. Germline assignment: CDR1 KGHSH and CDR2 LQKENI. The J segment lost 0 bases and the V segment lost 0 bases, leaving 4 bases of the junction unmatched. The length of the CDR3 is 17 residues. In DNA form, the CDR3 reads TGTGCCAGCTCACCACCGGCAGGGACAGGGAGCACAGATACGCAGTATTTT. Residues: CASSPPAGTGSTDTQYF.

This clonotype appeared a few times. This chain joins TRBV20-1 and TRBJ2-3, with D perhaps matching TRBD1 or TRBD2 (5 bases each). From germline, CDR1 is DFQATT and CDR2 SNEGSKA (reference sequence). This CDR3 has 12 residues. Trimming cost V 5 bases and J 2 bases, with 8 bases left between them. Written as DNA, the CDR3 is TGCAGTGCTCGGGGCCTCACAGATACGCAGTATTTT. Translated: CSARGLTDTQYF.

This clonotype showed up just a few times. The chain links TRBV29-1 to TRBJ1-5; 7 bases map to TRBD1. V gave up 6 bases and J gave up 9 bases; unmatched junction bases: 11. CDR3 size: 13 residues. Germline loops: CDR1 SQVTM, CDR2 ANQGSEA. The CDR3 region is CSVSGQAYGPQHF. CDR3 nucleotide sequence: TGCAGCGTGAGCGGACAGGCCTACGGGCCCCAGCATTTT. The full variable domain, rest sourced from reference TRBV29-1 and TRBJ1-5, is SAVISQKPSRDICQRGTSLTIQCQVDSQVTMMFWYRQQPGQSLTLIATANQGSEATYESGFVIDKFPISRPNLTFSTLTVSNMSPEDSSIYLCSVSGQAYGPQHFGDGTRLSIL.

This chain links TRBV7-7 with TRBJ2-2; the match to TRBD1 covers 10 bases. Looked up from germline, CDR1 is SSHAT and CDR2 is FNYEAQ (reference sequence). V dropped 5 bases and J dropped 6; count of bases not matched to a gene: 9. CDR3 length equals 16 residues. The CDR3 sequence: CASSLTGTGVPGELFF. As DNA, the CDR3 is TGTGCCAGCAGCCTAACCGGGACAGGGGTCCCCGGGGAGCTGTTTTTT. The full variable domain, rest sourced from reference TRBV7-7 and TRBJ2-2, is GAGVSQSPRYKVTKRGQDVTLRCDPISSHATLYWYQQALGQGPEFLTYFNYEAQPDKSGLPSDRFSAERPEGSISTLTIQRTEQRDSAMYRCASSLTGTGVPGELFFGEGSRLTVL.

V usage is TRBV10-1 and J usage is TRBJ2-5, with D possibly TRBD2 on 5 matching bases. Germline lookup yields CDR1 WNHNN and CDR2 SYGVQD (reference sequence). CDR3 length: 13 residues. V was cut by 4 bases and J by 11 bases, with 17 bases left in between. CDR3 region: CASSGSNGNEQYF. The CDR3 coding sequence is TGCGCCAGCAGTGGGTCCAACGGGAATGAGCAGTACTTC.

There are a few counts of this clonotype. The genes are TRBV7-2 and TRBJ2-7; perhaps TRBD1 as D (5 bases). The length of the CDR3 is 14 residues. CDR1 and CDR2 (germline): SGHTA, FQGNSA. Trimming cost V 5 bases and J 2 bases, with 13 bases left between them. The CDR3 spells CASSPPRAPYEQYF. In nucleotides, the CDR3 is TGTGCCAGCAGCCCGCCCAGGGCTCCCTACGAGCAGTACTTC.

The chain has TRBV20-1 and TRBJ1-1, with 7 positions matching TRBD1. The V gene end was trimmed by 2 bases and the J gene end by 1 base; junction bases not matched to a gene: 4. Germline V gene sequence: CDR1 DFQATT, CDR2 SNEGSKA (reference sequence). This CDR3 is 14 amino acids long. CDR3 DNA: TGCAGTGCTAGAAGCAGGGGGGAGAACACTGAAGCTTTCTTT. Protein product: CSARSRGENTEAFF.

This clonotype occurred a few times. The rearrangement joins TRBV7-3 to TRBJ2-3, with TRBD1 matching 9 bases. CDR1 and CDR2 (germline): SGHTA, FQGTGA. The CDR3 totals 15 residues. V was clipped by 4 bases and J by 6 bases; unmatched bases: 8. CDR3 nucleotides: TGTGCCAGCAGCTCGGGGACAGGGCTAACCGATACGCAGTATTTT. It translates to CASSSGTGLTDTQYF.

This clonotype was seen more than once but under ten times. The chain employs TRBV5-1 and TRBJ1-4; weak D call: TRBD1 (5 bases). The germline V gene has CDR1 SGHRS and CDR2 YFSETQ. The CDR3 has 14 amino acids. The V end was cut by 2 bases, the J end by 6 bases, with 11 bases between. CDR3 DNA sequence: TGCGCCAGCAGCTTTGCCGCGGGGGATGAAAAACTGTTTTTT. Its protein product is CASSFAAGDEKLFF. Full variable domain (rest looked up from reference TRBV5-1 and TRBJ1-4): KAGVTQTPRYLIKTRGQQVTLSCSPISGHRSVSWYQQTPGQGLQFLFEYFSETQRNKGNFPGRFSGRQFSNSRSEMNVSTLELGDSALYLCASSFAAGDEKLFFGSGTQLSVL.

This clonotype was detected only a few times. This chain links TRBV20-1 with TRBJ1-1; D is unclear. This CDR3 has 14 residues. Between the trimmed V and J ends, which lost 3 bases and 0 bases, there was a span of 11 bases. Germline CDR1 is DFQATT and CDR2 is SNEGSKA (reference sequence). The CDR3 region is CSARVYLMNTEAFF. The CDR3 DNA follows: TGCAGTGCTAGGGTCTACTTGATGAACACTGAAGCTTTCTTT.

The chain uses TRBV5-1 and TRBJ2-7; 10 nucleotides agree with TRBD2. The V and J ends lost 4 bases and 4 bases, in that order; junction bases with no gene match: 14. The CDR3 loop spans 17 amino acids. Per the germline V gene, CDR1 is SGHRS and CDR2 is YFSETQ. CDR3 sequence: CASSLVSGGAGVYEQYF. Written as DNA, the CDR3 is TGCGCCAGCAGCCTCGTCAGCGGGGGGGCCGGTGTATACGAGCAGTACTTC.

This rearrangement joins TRBV20-1 to TRBJ2-3; 10 bases fit TRBD2. Germline-derived CDR1 and CDR2 are DFQATT and SNEGSKA (reference sequence). V trimming: 6 bases; J trimming: 1 base; junction bases outside the gene matches: 10. The CDR3 is 16 amino acids. CDR3 DNA sequence: TGCAGTGCAAGCGCTAGAGCGGGGGGGGGCACAGATACGCAGTATTTT. It specifies CSASARAGGGTDTQYF.

Only a few counts were recorded for this clonotype. This chain links TRBV6-5 with TRBJ1-5; TRBD1 matches 7 bases. Trimming removed 6 bases from V and 6 bases from J; junction bases left unmatched: 5. In germline, CDR1 is MNHEY, CDR2 SVGAGI. The CDR3 is 13 amino acids. CDR3 protein: CASRRTGAQPQHF. The DNA of the CDR3 is TGTGCCAGCAGGAGAACAGGGGCTCAGCCCCAGCATTTT.

J is TRBJ2-7 and V is TRBV28, with 13 bases aligning to TRBD2. CDR1 MDHEN and CDR2 SYDVKM come from the germline V gene. The CDR3 runs 16 residues. Trimming cost V 5 bases and J 3 bases; bases outside gene matches: 7. CDR3 sequence reads: CASSLGLAGELYEQYF. In DNA form, the CDR3 reads TGTGCCAGCAGTCTAGGACTAGCGGGGGAGCTCTACGAGCAGTACTTC.

The chain has TRBV11-1 and TRBJ2-4, with 11 bases identical to TRBD2. V lost 4 bases to trimming and J lost 1 base; unmatched junction nucleotides: 21. The V gene's germline CDR1 is SGHAT and CDR2 FQDESV (reference sequence). This CDR3 comprises 22 residues. The chain's CDR3 is CASSSPGSGGASTVFAKNIQYF. CDR3 sequence (DNA): TGTGCCAGCAGCTCCCCCGGTAGCGGGGGGGCCTCGACTGTCTTTGCCAAAAACATTCAGTACTTC.

Here the CDR3 DNA reads TGCGCCAGCAGCTTGAACTATGGTGGTGAGCAGTTCTTC. This gives the protein CASSLNYGGEQFF. This sequence joins TRBV5-1 and TRBJ2-1, with unresolved D. Germline CDR1 and CDR2: SGHRS and YFSETQ. The CDR3 has 13 amino acids. Trimming removed 1 base at V and 9 bases at J, with 11 bases between.